Included here is one T cell receptor beta chain sequence, with context. Repertoires were generated with immunoSEQ multiplex PCR, while TCRdb's copy carries only in-frame clones and drops some. The top ten clones hold more than 15% of a sample with 1,500 to 2,000 clones, over 30% of them seen once. The data were taken from a study of T cells in localized non-small cell lung cancer. The germline CDR1 and CDR2 sequences are LNHDA and SQIVND (reference sequence). V gave up 5 bases and J gave up 2 bases, with 5 bases separating them. This CDR3 is 12 amino acids long. The rearrangement links TRBV19 to TRBJ2-3, with no clear D. Material: lung tumor tissue, obtained before any cancer treatment. This TCR derives from a woman aged 35-75 years with stage I squamous cell lung carcinoma. CDR3 protein: CASSFLTDTQYF. For the CDR3, the DNA is TGTGCCAGTAGTTTCCTCACAGATACGCAGTATTTT.